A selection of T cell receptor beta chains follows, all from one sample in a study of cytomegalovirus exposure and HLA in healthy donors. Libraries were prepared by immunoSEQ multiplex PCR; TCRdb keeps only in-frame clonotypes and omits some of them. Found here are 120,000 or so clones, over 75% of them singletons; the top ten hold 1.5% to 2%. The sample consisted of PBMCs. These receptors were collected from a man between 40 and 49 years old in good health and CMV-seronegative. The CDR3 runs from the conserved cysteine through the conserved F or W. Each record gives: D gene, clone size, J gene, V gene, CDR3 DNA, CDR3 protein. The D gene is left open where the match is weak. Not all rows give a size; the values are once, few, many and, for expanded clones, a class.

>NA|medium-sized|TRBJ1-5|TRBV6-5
TGTGCCAGCAGTTACTCGATCGCGAGCAATCAGCCCCAGCATTTT
CASSYSIASNQPQHF
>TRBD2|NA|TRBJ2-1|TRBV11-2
TGTGCCAGCAGCTTTAGGCGGGGGGTTTATGAGCAGTTCTTC
CASSFRRGVYEQFF
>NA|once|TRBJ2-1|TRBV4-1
TGCGCCAGCAGCCAAGAAACCTTACTAGGTGGTGAGCAGTTCTTC
CASSQETLLGGEQFF
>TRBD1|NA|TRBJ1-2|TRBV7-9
TGTGCCAGCAGCTTAGGGACAGGAGTTAACTATGGCTACACCTTC
CASSLGTGVNYGYTF
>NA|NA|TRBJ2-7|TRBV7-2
TGTGCCAGCAGCTTAGTTGGGGGGGGCGCGGGATCGACCATCTACGAGCAGTACTTC
CASSLVGGGAGSTIYEQYF
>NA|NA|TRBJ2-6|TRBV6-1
TGTGCCAGCAGTGAAGCCGGCGCGGCTGGGGCCAACGTCCTGACTTTC
CASSEAGAAGANVLTF
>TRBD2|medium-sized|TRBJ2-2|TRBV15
TGTGCCACCAGGGGCGGGGGGGCTGACACCGGGGAGCTGTTTTTT
CATRGGGADTGELFF
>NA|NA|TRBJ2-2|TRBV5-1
TGCGCCAGCAGCTTGGCCTTTTCAGGGTTCTCTGACAAGAACACCGGGGAGCTGTTTTTT
CASSLAFSGFSDKNTGELFF
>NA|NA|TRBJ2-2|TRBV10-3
TGTGCCATCAAAAGGACAGAGTCTTCGAACACCGGGGAGCTGTTTTTT
CAIKRTESSNTGELFF
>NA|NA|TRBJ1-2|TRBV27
TGTGCCAGCAGTTTAGCTCGGGCAGGGGAAGGCTACACCTTC
CASSLARAGEGYTF
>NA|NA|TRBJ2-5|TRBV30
TGTGCCTGGAGTTCCGGAGGCCCAGAGACCCAGTACTTC
CAWSSGGPETQYF
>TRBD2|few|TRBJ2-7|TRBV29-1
TGCAGCGTTGAAGGGTTTGGGTCTAGCGGGGATTACGAGCAGTACTTC
CSVEGFGSSGDYEQYF
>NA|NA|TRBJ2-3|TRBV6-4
TGTGCCAGCAGCCCTGGACTGAGCACAGATACGCAGTATTTT
CASSPGLSTDTQYF
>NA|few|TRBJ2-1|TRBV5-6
TGTGCCAGCAACTTAGCGAAGACTGAGCAGTTCTTC
CASNLAKTEQFF
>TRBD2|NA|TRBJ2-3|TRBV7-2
TGTGCCAGCAGCCTAAGAGAGCGGGGGGGCCCTTCAGTTACGCAGTATTTT
CASSLRERGGPSVTQYF
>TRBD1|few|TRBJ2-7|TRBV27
TGTGCCAGCAGTCTCAGGGGGTCGAGCGGAACAACCTACGAGCAGTACTTC
CASSLRGSSGTTYEQYF
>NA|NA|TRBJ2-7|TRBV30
TGTGCCTGGGGGAGTTGGGCCGAGCAGTACTTC
CAWGSWAEQYF
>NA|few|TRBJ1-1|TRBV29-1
TGCAGCGTGGCCGGGACAATTACCCTTAACACTGAAGCTTTCTTT
CSVAGTITLNTEAFF
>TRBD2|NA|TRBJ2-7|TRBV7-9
TGTGCCAGCAGCCAGACTAGCGGGAGGGCCCGGTCTAACGAGCAGTACTTC
CASSQTSGRARSNEQYF
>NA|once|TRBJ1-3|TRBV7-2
TGTGCCAGCAGCTTAGATACAGGCTCTGGAAACACCATATATTTT
CASSLDTGSGNTIYF
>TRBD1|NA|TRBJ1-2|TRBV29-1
TGCAGCGTTGAAGAGGTAGACAGGGCAATCACATCTAACTATGGCTACACCTTC
CSVEEVDRAITSNYGYTF
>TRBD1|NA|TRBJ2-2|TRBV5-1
TGCGCCAGCAGCTCCGGGACAGGGGCCGGGGAGCTGTTTTTT
CASSSGTGAGELFF
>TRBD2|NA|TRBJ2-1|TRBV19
TGTGCCAGTAGCCCGGGGGGTCTTTACAATGAGCAGTTCTTC
CASSPGGLYNEQFF
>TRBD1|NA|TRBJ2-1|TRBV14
TGTGCCAGCAGCCAATCAGGGGGCGGCTGGAGGTTCTTC
CASSQSGGGWRFF
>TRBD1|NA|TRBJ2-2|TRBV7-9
TGTGCCAGCAGCTACAGGGGCACCGGGGAGCTGTTTTTT
CASSYRGTGELFF
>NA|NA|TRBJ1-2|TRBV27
TGTGCCAGCAGAAAAATCCGGGTCGACTATGGCTACACCTTC
CASRKIRVDYGYTF
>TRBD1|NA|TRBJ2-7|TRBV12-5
TGTGCTAGTGGTTCCGACAGGGGGATCGTCTACGAGCAGTACTTC
CASGSDRGIVYEQYF
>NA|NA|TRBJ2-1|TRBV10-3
TGTGCCATCAGTGACCAGGGGATAAATGAGCAGTTCTTC
CAISDQGINEQFF
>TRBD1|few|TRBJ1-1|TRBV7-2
TGTGCCAGCAGCTTAACCCCAGGGGGCGTATCATCTTGGTACACTGAAGCTTTCTTT
CASSLTPGGVSSWYTEAFF
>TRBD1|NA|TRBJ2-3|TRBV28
TGTGCCAGCAGGAAGCCGGGACAGGGGGGACCAGATACGCAGTATTTT
CASRKPGQGGPDTQYF
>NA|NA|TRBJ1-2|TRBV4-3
TGCGCCAGCAGCCAAGCAGGGACTTACTATGGCTACACCTTC
CASSQAGTYYGYTF